The present TCR beta chain was sequenced within a study of shared clonotypes between healthy human individuals. There are 14 residues in the CDR3. V shed 7 bases and J 5 bases; nucleotides not matched to a gene: 4. In germline, CDR1 is SNHLY, CDR2 FYNNEI. Assay: immunoSEQ multiplex PCR; the TCRdb copy retains only in-frame clones and omits some. In the table there are a few hundred thousand clones, around 97% of which are singletons. The sequenced material came from naive CD4+ T cells sorted from blood. Subset meaning: CD45RA+ positively selected. The TCR comes from a woman in her twenties or thirties in good health. The rearrangement uses TRBV2 and TRBJ2-5; 13 bases are a match to TRBD2. The CDR3 region has the DNA TGTGCCAGCAAAAAACTAGCGGGGGGGGAGACCCAGTACTTC. Amino acids: CASKKLAGGETQYF.